This paragraph reports one T cell receptor (beta chain). Using immunoSEQ multiplex PCR, the repertoire was profiled, and TCRdb retains in-frame clones only, with some absent. Here the sample spans 50,000 to 55,000 clones, 85% to 90% being singletons. Germline assignment: CDR1 SGHAT and CDR2 FQNNGV. Trimming cost V 2 bases and J 13 bases, with 9 bases left between them. There are 12 residues in the CDR3. The data belong to a study of blood T cell repertoires in COVID-19. Study summary: There were acute and convalescent COVID-19 samples, and they came from the United States, Italy and Spain.

The chain uses TRBV11-2 and TRBJ2-6, with a weak D call TRBD2 (5 bases). The sequencing input was peripheral blood. The clonotype originates from a man in his 60s with acute or convalescent COVID-19. The chain's CDR3 is CASSLTTGVLTF. CDR3 nucleotides: TGTGCCAGCAGCTTAACTACGGGGGTCCTGACTTTC.